The clone carrying this T cell receptor (beta chain) was counted ten times or more. V was clipped by 7 bases and J by 1 base, with 14 bases between them. Germline lookup yields CDR1 MNHNS and CDR2 SASEGT. CDR3 size: 15 residues. The source material, RNA transcripts, was used to amplify TCR beta CDR3 regions. HTBI primers were employed in a first-round RT-PCR of the TCR CDR3. TCRdb passed the multiplex PCR reads through MiXCR, listing each CDR3 protein once. The sample has about 360,000 distinct CDR3 sequences; less than 15% are singletons. The data were obtained in a study of T cells in Graves' hyperthyroidism and ophthalmopathy. The diagnoses drew upon clinical symptoms, serum thyroxine and TRAb, thyroid ultrasound and orbital computed tomography.

Input material: blood. This TCR was sampled from a woman aged 18-29 years with Graves' hyperthyroidism. The rearrangement joins TRBV6-1 to TRBJ1-3; D is undetermined. The CDR3 is CASTLAANSGNTIYF. CDR3 sequence (DNA): TGTGCCAGCACCCTCGCGGCGAATTCTGGAAACACCATATATTTT.